A selection of T cell receptor beta chains follows, all from one sample in a study of tumor-infiltrating lymphocytes in primary liver carcinoma. Each CDR3 protein is one row after TCRdb ran MiXCR on the multiplex PCR reads. The data show roughly 25,000 distinct CDR3 sequences, with over 60% seen just once and roughly half held by the top ten. Input material: liver tumor tissue from sampling region 3. The receptors shown here come from a middle-aged man with primary liver carcinoma and hepatitis B virus infection. The CDR3 runs from the conserved cysteine through the conserved F or W. A D gene is named only where the DNA matches it firmly. The listing skips clone size in some rows; elsewhere it reads once, few, many or a size class.

V	size	J	D	DNA	CDR3
TRBV4-2	NA	TRBJ2-3	NA	TGTGCCAGCAGCCAAGTGGCGCTTCTATCGGGAGCGACAGATACAGAGTATTTT	CASSQVALLSGATDTEYF
TRBV7-9	NA	TRBJ2-1	TRBD2	TGTACCAGCAGTTCGCTAACTAGCGGGAGGGGAAATGAGCAGTTCTTC	CTSSSLTSGRGNEQFF
TRBV7-9	NA	TRBJ1-4	NA	TGTGTCAGCAGCTCCGGACTGGCTACGGCTAATGAAAAACTGTTTTTT	CVSSSGLATANEKLFF
TRBV20-1	NA	TRBJ2-7	TRBD2	TGCAGTCCGACTAGCCGAACCTACGATCAGTACTTC	CSPTSRTYDQYF
TRBV5-5	NA	TRBJ1-1	NA	TGTGCCAGCAAACCCCCCGGCTACCTGAACACTGGAGCTTTCTTT	CASKPPGYLNTGAFF
TRBV11-2	NA	TRBJ2-3	TRBD2	TGTGCCAACAGCACCTGGACTAGCGGCACAGATACGCAATATTTT	CANSTWTSGTDTQYF
TRBV5-1	once	TRBJ2-7	TRBD2	TGCGCCGGCAGCTTGGTTGGCGGTGGCGCGGGAGAGTCCTACGAGCAGTACTTC	CAGSLVGGGAGESYEQYF
TRBV4-1	medium-sized	TRBJ2-3	NA	TGCGCCAGCAGCCAAGTCGCGGGCGTCACAGATACGCAGTATTTT	CASSQVAGVTDTQYF
TRBV6-2/TRBV6-3	few	TRBJ1-1	NA	TGTGCCAGCATCGGTGACAGCCCCACGGCTTTCTTT	CASIGDSPTAFF
TRBV4-1	NA	TRBJ2-3	NA	TGCGCCCGCAGCCAAGAGCCTAGCGGCACAGATACGCAGTATTTT	CARSQEPSGTDTQYF
TRBV11-1	NA	TRBJ2-7	TRBD2	TGTGCCAGCAGCTTAGGGGGACTAGCAGGGCTTCCTCAGTACTTC	CASSLGGLAGLPQYF
TRBV11-1	NA	TRBJ2-5	TRBD1	TGTGCCAGCGGTGGACAGGTGGATGTGGGGACCCAGTACTTC	CASGGQVDVGTQYF
TRBV12-3/TRBV12-4	NA	TRBJ2-7	TRBD2	TGTGCCAGTAGTCCAAAGTCGACTAGCGGGAGCCCTTACGAGCACTACTTC	CASSPKSTSGSPYEHYF
TRBV29-1	NA	TRBJ1-5	NA	TGCAGCGTTGTGTTAGCGGGAGCATCAGCCCATCATTTT	CSVVLAGASAHHF
TRBV5-6	NA	TRBJ2-5	NA	TGTGTCAGCAGTTTAGGGGGGCTAGAGACCCAGTACTTC	CVSSLGGLETQYF
TRBV12-3/TRBV12-4	NA	TRBJ2-1	TRBD1	TGTGCCAGCATCCTAGGGGGCGCGTCCTACAATGAGCAGTTCTTC	CASILGGASYNEQFF
TRBV13	NA	TRBJ2-7	TRBD2	TGTGTCAGCGGCTTGACTAGCGGCTCCTACGAGCAGTACTTC	CVSGLTSGSYEQYF
TRBV11-2	NA	TRBJ2-7	TRBD1	TGTGCCAGCAGTGGGGGACAGGGGGTTGTGCACGAACTGTACTTC	CASSGGQGVVHELYF
TRBV29-1	NA	TRBJ2-1	TRBD2	TGCAGCGTTGAGGGATTAGCGGGAGATGTATACAATAAGCAGTTCTTC	CSVEGLAGDVYNKQFF
TRBV20-1	few	TRBJ2-1	NA	TGCAGTGCGGTCCCCTTCCCTGCAGGGGAATACAATGGGCAGTTCTTC	CSAVPFPAGEYNGQFF
TRBV10-3	few	TRBJ1-1	NA	TGTACCATCAGAGCCCGGGACGGCCGCACTGAAGCTTTCTTT	CTIRARDGRTEAFF
TRBV14	NA	TRBJ2-5	TRBD2	TGTGCCAGCAGCCGCACCGCTACTAGCGTTCCTTACTTC	CASSRTATSVPYF
TRBV7-9	NA	TRBJ1-1	NA	TGTGCCACCAGCCCCAAGGACGCTCCGGGTTTCTTT	CATSPKDAPGFF
TRBV4-2	NA	TRBJ2-7	TRBD2	TGTACCAACAGCCAAGTAAGCCGGTTAGCGGGAGTTTACGAGCAGTACTTC	CTNSQVSRLAGVYEQYF
TRBV11-2	NA	TRBJ2-3	NA	TGTGCCAGCAGCTTAGCGGGGGCGACTTCGTCAAAAACAGATACGCAATATTTT	CASSLAGATSSKTDTQYF
TRBV11-3	NA	TRBJ2-1	NA	TGTGTCTGCAGCCCCGGGCAGGGTCGAGATGAGCAGTTCTTC	CVCSPGQGRDEQFF
TRBV6-2/TRBV6-3	NA	TRBJ1-1	NA	TGTGCCAGCAGTTACCCAGAGCCGAACACTGAAGCCTTCTTC	CASSYPEPNTEAFF
TRBV29-1	NA	TRBJ2-1	TRBD1	TGCAGCGGATTGCTGGGACAGAGGGTGGATGAGCAGTTCTTC	CSGLLGQRVDEQFF
TRBV11-2	NA	TRBJ2-5	TRBD1	TGTGCCAGCAGCCAAACCCTTAGCAGGGGGAAAGAGACCCAGTACTTC	CASSQTLSRGKETQYF
TRBV28	NA	TRBJ1-1	TRBD1	TGTGCCAGTGGCAAACAGGGGGGTATGAACACTGAAGCTTTCTTT	CASGKQGGMNTEAFF
TRBV12-3/TRBV12-4	NA	TRBJ2-7	TRBD1	TGTGCCGGCAGTATGGGGACAGGGGGATCCTACAAGCAGTACTTC	CAGSMGTGGSYKQYF
TRBV4-2	NA	TRBJ2-5	TRBD2	TGTGCCAGCAGCCAACGAGAGGGGGGACTAGCTGGTACACGAGCCTCCCAAGAGACCCAATACTTC	CASSQREGGLAGTRASQETQYF